Following are 31 T cell receptor beta chains from one sample sequenced in a study of Graves' ophthalmopathy and Graves' hyperthyroidism. Amplification of TCR beta CDR3 regions used RNA transcripts. An opening RT-PCR round employed HTBI primers and preceded a second-round multiplex PCR. TCRdb used MiXCR to reprocess the multiplex PCR reads, holding one entry per CDR3 protein. Of under 400,000 distinct CDR3 sequences in the sample, roughly 15% were seen once. Specimen: peripheral blood. Every receptor here comes from an adult man with Graves' ophthalmopathy.

V and J are TRBV7-2 and TRBJ1-2, with D possibly being TRBD1 (6 bases). Looked up from germline, CDR1 is SGHTA and CDR2 is FQGNSA. Trimming took off 2 bases at V and 6 bases at J, with 16 bases between the two ends. This CDR3 has 15 residues. Here the CDR3 reads CASSLTSGQSDGYTF. In DNA, the CDR3 is TGTGCCAGCAGCTTAACCAGCGGACAGTCGGATGGCTACACCTTC. The full variable domain, completed using reference TRBV7-2 and TRBJ1-2, is GAGVSQSPSNKVTEKGKDVELRCDPISGHTALYWYRQSLGQGLEFLIYFQGNSAPDKSGLPSDRFSAERTGGSVSTLTIQRTQQEDSAVYLCASSLTSGQSDGYTFGSGTRLTVV.

This clonotype was seen at least ten times. The genes are TRBV6-1 and TRBJ2-7; tentatively, D is TRBD1 (6 bases). The germline gives CDR1 MNHNS, CDR2 SASEGT. Deletions cut 8 bases from V and 2 bases from J, with 10 bases between. The CDR3 is made up of 12 amino acids. The DNA for the CDR3 is TGTGCCAGCGGGACACTTCCCTACGAGCAGTACTTC. Its translation is CASGTLPYEQYF.

This clonotype was observed at least ten times. The chain couples TRBV11-2 to TRBJ2-2; TRBD1 matches at 10 bases. The length of the CDR3 is 15 residues. In germline, CDR1 is SGHAT, CDR2 FQNNGV. V shed 6 bases, J shed 3 bases, and the junction held 4 bases outside the gene matches. The CDR3 DNA follows: TGTGCCAGCAGAACTGGGACAGGGGACACCGGGGAGCTGTTTTTT. Residues: CASRTGTGDTGELFF.

This clonotype was observed at least ten times. The chain links TRBV5-1 to TRBJ1-1; D is undetermined. The V and J ends lost 4 bases and 7 bases respectively, with 8 bases between them. CDR1 and CDR2 (germline): SGHRS, YFSETQ. This CDR3 has 11 amino acids. The CDR3 DNA sequence: TGCGCCAGCAGCGGCGAATTTGAAGCTTTCTTT. This encodes CASSGEFEAFF.

This clonotype was recorded many times. The genes are TRBV10-3 and TRBJ2-5; D tentatively fits TRBD1 or TRBD2 (6 bases each). V was shortened by 0 bases and J by 4 bases, with 12 bases between the two germline ends. The CDR3 has 15 amino acids. Germline assignment: CDR1 ENHRY and CDR2 SYGVKD. The CDR3 here is CAISESKGGGETQYF. The DNA for the CDR3 is TGTGCCATCAGTGAGTCAAAGGGGGGTGGAGAGACCCAGTACTTC.

This clonotype was seen many times. The rearrangement uses TRBV3-1 and TRBJ1-1; maybe TRBD1 (5 bases). The CDR3 has 13 amino acids. The V and J ends lost 0 bases and 10 bases respectively, with 12 bases between them. CDR1 LGHDT and CDR2 YNNKEL come from the germline V gene (reference sequence). CDR3 protein: CASSQEPGQGAFF. The CDR3 DNA is TGTGCCAGCAGCCAAGAACCAGGGCAGGGAGCTTTCTTT.

The V gene is TRBV7-2, the J gene TRBJ1-2; 9 bases line up with TRBD1. Germline values: CDR1 SGHTA, CDR2 FQGNSA. The CDR3 covers 14 residues. Trimming at V came to 5 bases and at J to 5 bases, leaving 6 bases not matched to a gene. The CDR3 protein is CASSPGTGLYGYTF. The CDR3 DNA follows: TGTGCCAGCAGCCCAGGGACAGGGTTATATGGCTACACCTTC.

As for this clonotype: A read error may be the cause here, since a much bigger clone is one base away. The chain uses TRBV7-8 and TRBJ1-1; no firm D call. CDR1 SGHVS and CDR2 FQNEAQ come from the germline V gene. CDR3 size: 16 residues. V dropped 3 bases and J dropped 4 bases, with 18 bases sitting between them. The CDR3 protein is CASSFFEGIMSTEAFF. In nucleotides, the CDR3 is TGTGCCAGCAGCTTTTTTGAAGGAATCATGAGCACTGAAGCTTTCTTT.

This clonotype was seen repeatedly, ten times or more. The V call is TRBV6-1, the J call TRBJ1-2; D unresolved. The germline V gene has CDR1 MNHNS and CDR2 SASEGT. V was clipped by 8 bases and J by 8 bases, with 15 bases between them. The CDR3 runs 12 residues. This chain's CDR3 is CASGSLLGGYTF. The CDR3 bases are TGTGCCAGCGGGTCTCTGTTGGGGGGCTACACCTTC.

This clonotype has ten or more counts. J is TRBJ1-1 and V is TRBV28; 7 bases match TRBD1. CDR1 is MDHEN, CDR2 SYDVKM, per germline. The length of the CDR3 is 18 residues. V lost 4 bases to trimming and J lost 1 base; unmatched junction nucleotides: 15. The CDR3: CASSSPRGRGVGNTEAFF. CDR3 sequence (DNA): TGTGCCAGCAGTTCCCCAAGGGGGCGCGGAGTCGGGAACACTGAAGCTTTCTTT.

The V and J genes are TRBV12-5 and TRBJ1-1; weak D call: TRBD1 (5 bases). Germline CDR1 LGHNT, CDR2 FRNRAP. Deletions cut 5 bases from V and 7 bases from J, with 11 bases between. This CDR3 region has 12 residues. The CDR3 loop is CASGPGHDEAFF. As DNA, the CDR3 is TGTGCTAGTGGTCCCGGACACGATGAAGCTTTCTTT.

This clonotype was observed at least ten times. Written as DNA, the CDR3 is TGTGCCACCAGTGATTCAGGAGCCTACGAGCAGTACTTC. This translates into CATSDSGAYEQYF. The chain carries TRBV24-1 and TRBJ2-7; D gene unclear. Between the trimmed V and J ends, which lost 2 bases and 2 bases, there was a span of 6 bases. The V gene's germline CDR1 is KGHDR and CDR2 SFDVKD. The length of the CDR3 is 13 residues.

V is TRBV28 and J is TRBJ1-2, with 9 bases identical to TRBD1. This CDR3 region has 15 residues. Germline-derived CDR1 and CDR2 are MDHEN and SYDVKM. V lost 6 bases and J lost 3; bases outside the gene matches: 8. CDR3 in amino acids: CASSPTGQGYYGYTF. CDR3 in DNA: TGTGCCAGCAGCCCCACGGGACAGGGCTACTATGGCTACACCTTC.

This clonotype has ten or more counts. The J gene is TRBJ1-6, the V gene TRBV7-9, with TRBD1 matching over 7 bases. V lost 0 bases to trimming and J lost 3 bases; unmatched junction nucleotides: 2. CDR1 SEHNR and CDR2 FQNEAQ come from the germline V gene (reference sequence). The CDR3 runs to 16 residues. CDR3 coding DNA: TGTGCCAGCAGCTTAGCCGGGACAGACTATAATTCACCCCTCCACTTT. Translated, it gives CASSLAGTDYNSPLHF.

V usage is TRBV12-3 or TRBV12-4 and J usage is TRBJ2-4, with TRBD1 as a possible D gene (5 bases). The CDR3 extends over 16 amino acids. Trimming shortened V by 1 base and J by 1 base, and 11 bases separated the two germline ends. CDR3 DNA: TGTGCCAGCAGTTTAGACCTCAGGGTGGCCAAAAACATTCAGTACTTC. This codes for CASSLDLRVAKNIQYF.

A few counts support this clonotype. The rearrangement joins TRBV6-1 to TRBJ2-7; TRBD2 agrees at 12 bases. CDR3 length: 19 residues. Germline V CDR1 and CDR2: MNHNS, SASEGT. The V and J ends lost 2 bases and 4 bases, in that order; junction bases with no gene match: 15. CDR3 DNA sequence: TGTGCCAGCAGTGAAAGGGTCGGGATGCTAGCGGGAGGGCTGTACGAGCAGTACTTC. Translated, it gives CASSERVGMLAGGLYEQYF.

This clonotype was counted once. At one end, the junction sequence differs from germline, possibly due to a read error. This sequence joins TRBV10-3 and TRBJ2-5, with D unresolved. The V gene's germline CDR1 is ENHRY and CDR2 SYGVKD. The CDR3 contains 13 residues. DNA for the CDR3: TGTGCCATGAGTGAATCGGAAAAAGAGACACAGTACTTC. Its protein product is CAMSESEKETQYF.

The chain carries TRBV2 and TRBJ1-2; D uncertain. The CDR3 consists of 16 residues. V was trimmed by 0 bases and J by 6 bases, leaving 17 bases between them. The V gene's germline CDR1 is SNHLY and CDR2 FYNNEI. As DNA, the CDR3 is TGTGCCAGCAGTGAAGCTAGACGTTTGCTATCTGATGGCTACACCTTC. This encodes CASSEARRLLSDGYTF. The full variable domain, completed using reference TRBV2 and TRBJ1-2, is EPEVTQTPSHQVTQMGQEVILRCVPISNHLYFYWYRQILGQKVEFLVSFYNNEISEKSEIFDDQFSVERPDGSNFTLKIRSTKLEDSAMYFCASSEARRLLSDGYTFGSGTRLTVV.

At least ten counts were recorded for this clonotype. This chain connects TRBV28 to TRBJ1-2; the D is unclear. Germline CDR1 is MDHEN and CDR2 is SYDVKM. The CDR3 loop spans 13 amino acids. With 7 bases removed from V and 1 base from J, the gap between germline ends came to 10 bases. CDR3 nucleotides: TGTGCCAGCACCCTTCGGGGTAACTATGGCTACACCTTC. This sequence encodes CASTLRGNYGYTF.

A single count supports this clonotype. The rearrangement links TRBV20-1 to TRBJ2-7, with 8 bases matching TRBD2. The ends lost 2 bases at V and 0 bases at J; junction bases unmatched: 3. CDR1 and CDR2 (germline): DFQATT, SNEGSKA (reference sequence). This CDR3 comprises 14 residues. The CDR3 DNA is TGCAGTGCTAGAAGCGGGAGAGTCTCCTACGAGCAGTACTTC. Its protein is CSARSGRVSYEQYF.

At least ten counts were recorded for this clonotype. V is TRBV20-1 and J is TRBJ2-7; a possible D gene is TRBD1 (5 bases). The CDR3 is 13 residues long. Germline values: CDR1 DFQATT, CDR2 SNEGSKA (reference sequence). Between the trimmed V and J ends, which lost 6 bases and 4 bases, there was a span of 16 bases. This CDR3 reads CSAERAGFYEQYF. The DNA of the CDR3 is TGCAGTGCAGAACGAGCAGGGTTTTACGAGCAGTACTTC.

This clonotype was seen repeatedly, ten times or more. The chain uses TRBV7-9 and TRBJ2-5; 9 bases match TRBD2. Per germline, CDR1 SEHNR and CDR2 FQNEAQ (reference sequence). The length of the CDR3 is 14 residues. Germline trimming cut 6 bases from V and 5 bases from J; bases unmatched to any gene: 7. In DNA form, the CDR3 reads TGTGCCAGCAGTTCCATAGCGGGAGTCGAGACCCAGTACTTC. Residues: CASSSIAGVETQYF.

This clonotype was seen many times. The J gene is TRBJ1-1, the V gene TRBV5-1; D is unresolved. Per germline, CDR1 SGHRS and CDR2 YFSETQ. The CDR3 covers 14 residues. Between the trimmed V and J ends, which lost 4 bases and 4 bases, there was a span of 14 bases. CDR3 sequence (DNA): TGCGCCAGCAGCACATTAGACGAGGGCACTGAAGCTTTCTTT. Residues: CASSTLDEGTEAFF.

This clonotype showed up many times. The J gene is TRBJ1-3, the V gene TRBV20-1; D may be TRBD1 (5 bases). The V and J ends lost 3 bases and 4 bases respectively, with 16 bases between them. Looked up from germline, CDR1 is DFQATT and CDR2 is SNEGSKA (reference sequence). CDR3 size: 15 residues. CDR3 residues: CSARGFRVPGNTIYF. The CDR3 coding sequence is TGCAGTGCTAGGGGATTCAGGGTTCCCGGAAACACCATATATTTT.

This clonotype was seen many times. V usage is TRBV20-1 and J usage is TRBJ2-5; D is unresolved. V dropped 5 bases and J dropped 0 bases, with 7 bases sitting between them. The length of the CDR3 is 12 residues. Germline V gives CDR1 DFQATT, CDR2 SNEGSKA (reference sequence). CDR3 bases: TGCAGTGCTCCTGCGTACCAAGAGACCCAGTACTTC. It specifies CSAPAYQETQYF.

At least ten counts were recorded for this clonotype. V and J are TRBV6-2 or TRBV6-3 and TRBJ1-6; D not resolved. The germline V gene has CDR1 MNHEY and CDR2 SVGEGT. The CDR3 has 17 amino acids. V was clipped by 2 bases and J by 8 bases, with 19 bases between them. The CDR3: CASSYLAIDPLDSPLHF. CDR3 bases: TGTGCCAGCAGTTACCTCGCAATAGACCCGTTGGATTCACCCCTCCACTTT.

This clonotype was detected many times. This chain connects TRBV6-5 to TRBJ1-1, with a weak D call TRBD1 (5 bases). The CDR3 runs 14 residues. Germline V gene lookup returns CDR1 MNHEY and CDR2 SVGAGI. The V end lost 5 bases, the J end lost 5 bases, and 15 bases lay between the germline ends. CDR3 protein: CASSPPVGETEAFF. The CDR3 DNA sequence: TGTGCCAGCAGTCCCCCTGTGGGGGAAACTGAAGCTTTCTTT.

This clonotype was picked up many times. The V and J genes are TRBV18 and TRBJ1-6; D gene uncertain. Germline values: CDR1 KGHSH, CDR2 LQKENI. Trimming shortened V by 0 bases and J by 7 bases, and 10 bases separated the two germline ends. The CDR3 has 15 amino acids. CDR3 nucleotide sequence: TGTGCCAGCTCACCACCGAGTTCCGCGAATTCACCCCTCCACTTT. Translation gives CASSPPSSANSPLHF.

The rearrangement uses TRBV11-3 and TRBJ2-2; D gene unclear. V lost 4 bases to trimming and J lost 4 bases, with 7 bases between them. This CDR3 region has 13 residues. CDR1 is SGHNT, CDR2 YENEEA, per germline. The CDR3 spells CASSSIATGELFF. CDR3 DNA: TGTGCCAGCAGCTCAATAGCCACCGGGGAGCTGTTTTTT.

This clonotype was detected a few times. The J gene is TRBJ2-7, the V gene TRBV6-1, with a tentative D call TRBD2 (7 bases). Trimming pared 4 bases from V and 2 bases from J, leaving 15 bases between. The germline CDR1 and CDR2 sequences are MNHNS and SASEGT. CDR3 length: 15 residues. The CDR3 loop reads CASSGSGGPPYEQYF. CDR3 DNA: TGTGCCAGCAGTGGGTCGGGGGGCCCACCCTACGAGCAGTACTTC.

This clonotype came up many times. This chain joins TRBV6-1 and TRBJ1-5; no reliable D call. Germline CDR1 reads MNHNS; CDR2 reads SASEGT. The CDR3 has 14 amino acids. Trimming left V 4 bases short and J 5 bases short, with 12 bases between. Here the CDR3 reads CASSGQVLDQPQHF. CDR3 nucleotide sequence: TGTGCCAGCAGTGGTCAGGTCCTCGATCAGCCCCAGCATTTT.